This TCR beta chain is from a study of CD8 T cells in ankylosing spondylitis. This CDR3 is built from 16 residues. CDR1 is LGHNA and CDR2 is YSLEER in the germline V gene. Trimming shortened V by 0 bases and J by 7 bases, and 16 bases separated the two germline ends. TCRdb processed the 5' RACE reads anew with MiXCR; each CDR3 protein has one entry. The sample has around 490,000 distinct CDR3 sequences, under 5.5% seen once. General study findings and limits: Certain motif variants had earlier been reported in reactive arthritis synovial fluid and blood. About 8 highly homologous variants formed a TCR beta motif that appeared characteristic of ankylosing spondylitis blood. Clones tied to disease were said to be significantly enriched in matched ankylosing spondylitis synovial fluid.

Ten or more counts support this clonotype. The antigen is undetermined. This chain links TRBV4-3 with TRBJ2-1, with D perhaps TRBD2 (7 bases). The sequence was collected from a male donor with ankylosing spondylitis. The sequenced material came from blood, either unsorted or a sorted T cell fraction (not recorded which). CDR3 region: CASSQDLGGGRNEQFF. The CDR3 DNA follows: TGCGCCAGCAGCCAAGATCTGGGGGGGGGCCGAAATGAGCAGTTCTTC.